This TCR beta chain was sequenced during a study of chemoradiotherapy in HPV16-positive cancers. Study-level findings and limits: Functional assays defining HPV-specific T cells used only a couple of HPV16-positive patients. For HPV16-positive patients, expanding HPV-responsive T cells associated with longer recurrence-free survival. Candidate HPV-specific clones and E7-related TCR motifs grew in tumor during treatment.

Assay: immunoSEQ multiplex PCR; the TCRdb copy retains only in-frame clones and omits some. The sample records about 3,500 clones, about 71% being singletons. Concerning this clone itself: As yet, its antigen is unknown.

Repertoires were sampled repeatedly during chemoradiotherapy. This CDR3 contains 13 residues. V shed 1 base and J shed 8 bases, with 11 bases lying between them. In germline, CDR1 is MGHDK, CDR2 SYGVNS. The receptor's source is a human donor with HPV-associated anogenital cancer. The chain carries TRBV25-1 and TRBJ1-2, with unresolved D. The material was obtained from a patient who underwent chemoradiotherapy. In DNA, the CDR3 is TGTGCCAGCAGTGAATTGGTGGATCGAGGCTACACCTTC. This translates into CASSELVDRGYTF.